This TCR beta chain was recovered during a study of beta chain features in type 1 diabetes. Overall study context: The study found patients and healthy donors alike in age, gender and cell yields. Sorted cells from all samples, numbering 100 million to 120 million, were examined.

Every participating donor gave one draw, a heparinised blood sample averaging roughly 0.12 L. Points from the study as a whole: Comparison showed that naive, central memory and Treg TCRB repertoires appeared more similar among patients than among healthy donors.

As every portion of the isolated RNA was reverse transcribed, the sequencing read expressed TCRB transcripts. Only in-frame clones appear in the TCRdb table, and some are missing; sequencing was by immunoSEQ multiplex PCR. Here the sample spans about 110,000 clones, approximately 37% being singletons. V was pared by 4 bases and J by 7 bases, with 6 bases of the junction left unmatched. This CDR3 spans 14 amino acids. Germline loops: CDR1 LNHDA, CDR2 SQIVND (reference sequence). Points on this clone: Its target is unknown.

This clonotype originated in a woman aged 18 to 35 in good health. This chain joins TRBV19 and TRBJ2-3, with 9 nucleotides matching TRBD2. Material: stem cell memory CD4+ T cells from blood. The CDR3 is CASSSGRVVNTQYF. The CDR3 nucleotides are TGTGCCAGTAGTAGCGGGAGGGTGGTGAATACGCAGTATTTT.